This T cell receptor (beta chain) was identified in a study of tumor-infiltrating lymphocytes in glioblastoma multiforme. General study findings and limits: Detected clone frequencies may not reflect cell counts, being RNA-based. The TCR and somatic mutation analysis included just one glioblastoma patient.

TCR beta libraries were built from RNA through three nested multiplex PCR rounds using modified ARM-PCR. A C-beta primer primed TCRB cDNA from approximately 0.5 ug RNA. No unique molecular identifiers were described for these TCRB libraries. TCRdb used MiXCR to reprocess the multiplex PCR reads, holding one entry per CDR3 protein. This table has some 14,000 distinct CDR3 sequences, roughly 71% appearing once. This CDR3 has 15 residues. Germline CDR1 is DFQATT and CDR2 is SNEGSKA (reference sequence). V dropped 3 bases and J dropped 1 base, with 16 bases sitting between them. Remarks on this clonotype: Its antigen is undetermined.

Specimen: brain tumor tissue. The clonotype originates from a male donor with glioblastoma. The chain is built from TRBV20-1 and TRBJ2-7; tentative D call: TRBD2 (5 bases). CDR3 residues: CSASEGRVGSYEQYF. The CDR3 nucleotides read TGCAGTGCTAGCGAGGGTAGGGTTGGGTCCTACGAGCAGTACTTC.